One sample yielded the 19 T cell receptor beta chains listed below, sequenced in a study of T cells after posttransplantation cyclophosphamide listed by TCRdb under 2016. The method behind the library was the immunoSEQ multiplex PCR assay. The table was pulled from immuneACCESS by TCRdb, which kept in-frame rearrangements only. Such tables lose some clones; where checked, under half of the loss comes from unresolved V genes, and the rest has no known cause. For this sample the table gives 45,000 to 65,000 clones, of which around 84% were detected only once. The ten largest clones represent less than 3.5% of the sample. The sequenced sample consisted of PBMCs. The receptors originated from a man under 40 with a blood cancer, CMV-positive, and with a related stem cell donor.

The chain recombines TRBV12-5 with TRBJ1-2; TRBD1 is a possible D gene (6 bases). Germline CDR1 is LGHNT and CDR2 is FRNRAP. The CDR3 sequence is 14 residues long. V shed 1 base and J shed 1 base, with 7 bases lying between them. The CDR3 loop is CASGLGRGNYGYTF. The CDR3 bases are TGTGCTAGTGGTTTGGGCAGGGGTAACTATGGCTACACCTTC.

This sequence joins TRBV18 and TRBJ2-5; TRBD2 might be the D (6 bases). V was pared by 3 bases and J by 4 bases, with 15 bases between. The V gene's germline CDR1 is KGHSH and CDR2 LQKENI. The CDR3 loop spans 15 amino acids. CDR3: CASSPRQRARETQYF. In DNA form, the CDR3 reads TGTGCCAGCTCACCTAGACAGCGGGCCCGAGAGACCCAGTACTTC.

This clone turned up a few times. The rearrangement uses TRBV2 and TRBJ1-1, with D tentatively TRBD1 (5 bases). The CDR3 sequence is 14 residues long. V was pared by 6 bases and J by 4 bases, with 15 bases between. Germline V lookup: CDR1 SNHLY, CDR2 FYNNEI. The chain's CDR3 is CASRAPPGGTEAFF. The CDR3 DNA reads TGTGCCAGCAGGGCCCCTCCCGGGGGCACTGAAGCTTTCTTT.

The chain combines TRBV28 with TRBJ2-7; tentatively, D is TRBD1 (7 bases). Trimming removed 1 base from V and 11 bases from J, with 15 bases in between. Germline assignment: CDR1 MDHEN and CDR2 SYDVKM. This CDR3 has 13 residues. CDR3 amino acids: CASSLFRQGEEYF. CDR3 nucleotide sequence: TGTGCCAGCAGTTTATTCAGGCAGGGGGAGGAGTACTTC.

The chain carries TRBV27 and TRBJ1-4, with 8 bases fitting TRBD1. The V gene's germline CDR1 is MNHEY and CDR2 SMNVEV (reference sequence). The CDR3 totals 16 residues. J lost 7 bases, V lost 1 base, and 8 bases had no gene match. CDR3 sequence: CASSLWQGALSEKLFF. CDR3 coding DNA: TGTGCCAGCAGTTTATGGCAGGGGGCCCTCTCTGAAAAACTGTTTTTT.

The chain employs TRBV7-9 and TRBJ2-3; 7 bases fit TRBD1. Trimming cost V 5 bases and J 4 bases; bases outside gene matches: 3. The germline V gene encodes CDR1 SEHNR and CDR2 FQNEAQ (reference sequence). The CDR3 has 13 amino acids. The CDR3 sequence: CASSVGTADTQYF. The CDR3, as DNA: TGTGCCAGCAGCGTGGGGACAGCAGATACGCAGTATTTT.

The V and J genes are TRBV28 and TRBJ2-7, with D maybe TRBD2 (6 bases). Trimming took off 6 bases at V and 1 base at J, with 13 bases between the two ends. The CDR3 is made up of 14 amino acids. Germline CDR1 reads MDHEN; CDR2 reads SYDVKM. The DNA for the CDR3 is TGTGCCAGCAGCACCCGTGGGGGGTCCTACGAGCAGTACTTC. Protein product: CASSTRGGSYEQYF.

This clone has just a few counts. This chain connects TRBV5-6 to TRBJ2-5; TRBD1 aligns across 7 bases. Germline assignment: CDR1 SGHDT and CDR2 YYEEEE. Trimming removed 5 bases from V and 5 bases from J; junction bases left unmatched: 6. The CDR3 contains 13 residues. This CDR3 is CASRRQGSETQYF. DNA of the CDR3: TGTGCCAGCAGGAGACAGGGATCGGAGACCCAGTACTTC.

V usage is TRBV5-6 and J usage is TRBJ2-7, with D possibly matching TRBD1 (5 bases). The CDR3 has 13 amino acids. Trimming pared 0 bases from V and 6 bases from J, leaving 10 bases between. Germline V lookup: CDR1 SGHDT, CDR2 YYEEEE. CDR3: CASSLDRSAEQYF. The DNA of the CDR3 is TGTGCCAGCAGCTTGGACAGGTCCGCCGAGCAGTACTTC.

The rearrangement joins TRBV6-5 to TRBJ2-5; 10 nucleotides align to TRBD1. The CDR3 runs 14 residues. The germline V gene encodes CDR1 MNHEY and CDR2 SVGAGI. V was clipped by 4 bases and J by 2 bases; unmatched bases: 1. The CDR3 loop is CASSWGQGQETQYF. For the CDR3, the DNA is TGTGCCAGCAGTTGGGGACAGGGGCAAGAGACCCAGTACTTC.

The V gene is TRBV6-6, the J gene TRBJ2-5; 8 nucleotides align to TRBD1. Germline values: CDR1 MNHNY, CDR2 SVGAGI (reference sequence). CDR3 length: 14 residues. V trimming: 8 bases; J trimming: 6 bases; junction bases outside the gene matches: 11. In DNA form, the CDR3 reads TGTGCCAGCGTCCAAGGACAGGGCCGGAAGACCCAGTACTTC. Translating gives CASVQGQGRKTQYF.

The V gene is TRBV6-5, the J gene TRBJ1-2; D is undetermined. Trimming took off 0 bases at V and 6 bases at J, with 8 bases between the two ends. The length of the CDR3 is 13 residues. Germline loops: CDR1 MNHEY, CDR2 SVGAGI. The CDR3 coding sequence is TGTGCCAGCAGTTACTCGGCCAGAAATGGCTACACCTTC. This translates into CASSYSARNGYTF.

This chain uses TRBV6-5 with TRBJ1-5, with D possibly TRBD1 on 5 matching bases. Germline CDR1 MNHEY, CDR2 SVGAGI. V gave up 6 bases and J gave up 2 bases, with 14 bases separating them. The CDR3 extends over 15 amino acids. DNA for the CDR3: TGTGCCAGCAGCCCTGCGGGGGGACGCAATCAGCCCCAGCATTTT. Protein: CASSPAGGRNQPQHF.

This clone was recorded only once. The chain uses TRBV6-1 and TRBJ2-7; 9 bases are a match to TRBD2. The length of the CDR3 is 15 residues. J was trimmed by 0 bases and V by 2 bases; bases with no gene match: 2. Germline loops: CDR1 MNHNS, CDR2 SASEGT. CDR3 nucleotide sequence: TGTGCCAGCAGTGAAATAGCGGGAGCCTCCTACGAGCAGTACTTC. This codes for CASSEIAGASYEQYF.

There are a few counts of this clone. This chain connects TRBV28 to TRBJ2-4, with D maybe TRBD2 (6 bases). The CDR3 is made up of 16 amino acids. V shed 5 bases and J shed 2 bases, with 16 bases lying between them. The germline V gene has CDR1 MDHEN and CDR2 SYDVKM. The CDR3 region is CASSPSGASPKNIQYF. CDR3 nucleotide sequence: TGTGCCAGCAGTCCTTCGGGAGCCTCTCCCAAAAACATTCAGTACTTC. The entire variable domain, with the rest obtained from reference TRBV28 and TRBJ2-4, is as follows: DVKVTQSSRYLVKRTGEKVFLECVQDMDHENMFWYRQDPGLGLRLIYFSYDVKMKEKGDIPEGYSVSREKKERFSLILESASTNQTSMYLCASSPSGASPKNIQYFGAGTRLSVL.

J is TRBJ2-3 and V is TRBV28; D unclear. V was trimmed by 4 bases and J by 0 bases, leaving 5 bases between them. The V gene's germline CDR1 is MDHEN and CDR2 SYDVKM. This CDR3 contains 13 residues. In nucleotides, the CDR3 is TGTGCCAGCAGTTCCCCAAGCACAGATACGCAGTATTTT. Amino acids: CASSSPSTDTQYF.

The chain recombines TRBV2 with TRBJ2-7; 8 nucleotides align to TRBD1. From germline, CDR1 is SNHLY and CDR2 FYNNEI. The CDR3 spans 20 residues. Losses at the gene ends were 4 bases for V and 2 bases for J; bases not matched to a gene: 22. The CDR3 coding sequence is TGTGCCAGCAGTGGCGACAGGGGAACGGTCGGTGACCCTCCTACCTACGAGCAGTACTTC. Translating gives CASSGDRGTVGDPPTYEQYF.

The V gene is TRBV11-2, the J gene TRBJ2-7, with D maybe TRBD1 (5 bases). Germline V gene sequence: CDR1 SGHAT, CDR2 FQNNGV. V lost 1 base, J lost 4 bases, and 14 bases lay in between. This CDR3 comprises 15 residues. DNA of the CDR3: TGTGCCAGCAGCTTAGGCCAGGGTGCATTTTACGAGCAGTACTTC. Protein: CASSLGQGAFYEQYF. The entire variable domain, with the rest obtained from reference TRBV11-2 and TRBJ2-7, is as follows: EAGVAQSPRYKIIEKRQSVAFWCNPISGHATLYWYQQILGQGPKLLIQFQNNGVVDDSQLPKDRFSAERLKGVDSTLKIQPAKLEDSAVYLCASSLGQGAFYEQYFGPGTRLTVT.

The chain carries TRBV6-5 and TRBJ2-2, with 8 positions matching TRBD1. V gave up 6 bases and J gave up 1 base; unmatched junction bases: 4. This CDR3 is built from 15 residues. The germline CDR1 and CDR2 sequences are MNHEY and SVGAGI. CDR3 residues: CASRSGTGNTGELFF. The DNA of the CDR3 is TGTGCCAGCAGGTCCGGGACAGGGAACACCGGGGAGCTGTTTTTT.